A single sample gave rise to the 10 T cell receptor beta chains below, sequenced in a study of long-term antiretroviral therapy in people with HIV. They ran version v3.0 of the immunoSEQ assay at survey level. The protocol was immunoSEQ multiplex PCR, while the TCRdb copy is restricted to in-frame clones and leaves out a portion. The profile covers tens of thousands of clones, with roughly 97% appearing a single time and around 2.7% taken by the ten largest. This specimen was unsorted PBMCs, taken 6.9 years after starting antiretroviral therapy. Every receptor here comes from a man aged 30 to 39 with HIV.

The CDR3 loop reads CASSGRYSNQPQHF. As DNA, the CDR3 is TGTGCCAGCAGTGGGAGATATAGCAATCAGCCCCAGCATTTT. The rearrangement uses TRBV19 and TRBJ1-5, with D unclear. The CDR3 runs to 14 residues. Looked up from germline, CDR1 is LNHDA and CDR2 is SQIVND (reference sequence). V lost 9 bases to trimming and J lost 0 bases, with 12 bases between them.

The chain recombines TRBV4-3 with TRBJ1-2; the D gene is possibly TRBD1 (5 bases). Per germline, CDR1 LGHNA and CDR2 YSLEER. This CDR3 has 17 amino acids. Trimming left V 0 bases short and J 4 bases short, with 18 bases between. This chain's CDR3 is CASSQDTWDEGGYGYTF. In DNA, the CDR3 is TGCGCCAGCAGCCAAGATACCTGGGACGAGGGAGGCTATGGCTACACCTTC.

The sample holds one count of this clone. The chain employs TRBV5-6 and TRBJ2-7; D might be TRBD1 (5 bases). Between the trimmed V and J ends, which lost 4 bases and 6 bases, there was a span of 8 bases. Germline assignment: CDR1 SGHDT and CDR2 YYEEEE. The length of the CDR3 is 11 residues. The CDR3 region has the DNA TGTGCCAGCAGCACAGGCTCCGAGCAGTACTTC. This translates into CASSTGSEQYF.

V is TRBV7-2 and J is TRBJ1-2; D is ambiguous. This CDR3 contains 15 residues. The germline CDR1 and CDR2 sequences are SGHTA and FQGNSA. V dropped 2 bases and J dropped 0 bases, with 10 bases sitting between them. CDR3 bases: TGTGCCAGCAGCTTATCTGACGGTGCTAACTATGGCTACACCTTC. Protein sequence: CASSLSDGANYGYTF.

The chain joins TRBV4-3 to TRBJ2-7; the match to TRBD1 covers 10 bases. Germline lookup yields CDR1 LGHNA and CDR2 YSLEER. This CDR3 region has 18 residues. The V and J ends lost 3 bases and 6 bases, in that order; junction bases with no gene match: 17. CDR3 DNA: TGCGCCAGCAGCCAGGAGCGGGCGACAGGGGGCGCCGGGGTCGAGCAGTACTTC. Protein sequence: CASSQERATGGAGVEQYF.

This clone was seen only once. The CDR3 bases are TGCGCCAGCAGCCCCGGACTACAGGGGGAAGAGACCCAGTACTTC. It codes for CASSPGLQGEETQYF. The chain employs TRBV4-1 and TRBJ2-5, with 8 bases fitting TRBD1. V dropped 4 bases and J dropped 3; count of bases not matched to a gene: 7. The V gene's germline CDR1 is MGHRA and CDR2 YSYEKL. CDR3 length: 15 residues.

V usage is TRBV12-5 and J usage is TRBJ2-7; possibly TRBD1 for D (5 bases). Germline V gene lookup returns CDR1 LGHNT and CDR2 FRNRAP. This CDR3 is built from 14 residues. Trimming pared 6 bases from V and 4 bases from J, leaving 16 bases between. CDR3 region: CASGPTDSPYEQYF. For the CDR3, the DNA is TGTGCTAGTGGACCAACTGACAGCCCGTACGAGCAGTACTTC.

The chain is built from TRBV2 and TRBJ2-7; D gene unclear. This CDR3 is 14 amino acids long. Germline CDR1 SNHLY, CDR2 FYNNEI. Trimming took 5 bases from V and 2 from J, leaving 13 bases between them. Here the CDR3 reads CASSQLGQTYEQYF. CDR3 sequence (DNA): TGTGCCAGCAGTCAGCTAGGCCAGACCTACGAGCAGTACTTC.

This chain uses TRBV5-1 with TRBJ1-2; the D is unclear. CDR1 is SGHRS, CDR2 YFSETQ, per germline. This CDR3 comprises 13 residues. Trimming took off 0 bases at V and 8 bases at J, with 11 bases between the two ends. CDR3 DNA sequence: TGCGCCAGCAGCTTGGCCGGAGCAGTCGGCTACACCTTC. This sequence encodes CASSLAGAVGYTF.

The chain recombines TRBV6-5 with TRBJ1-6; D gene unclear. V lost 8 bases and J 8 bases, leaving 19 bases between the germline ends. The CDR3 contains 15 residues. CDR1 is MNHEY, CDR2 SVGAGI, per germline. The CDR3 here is CASGPTAGPYSPLHF. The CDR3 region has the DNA TGTGCCAGCGGCCCGACCGCAGGCCCCTATTCACCCCTCCACTTT.